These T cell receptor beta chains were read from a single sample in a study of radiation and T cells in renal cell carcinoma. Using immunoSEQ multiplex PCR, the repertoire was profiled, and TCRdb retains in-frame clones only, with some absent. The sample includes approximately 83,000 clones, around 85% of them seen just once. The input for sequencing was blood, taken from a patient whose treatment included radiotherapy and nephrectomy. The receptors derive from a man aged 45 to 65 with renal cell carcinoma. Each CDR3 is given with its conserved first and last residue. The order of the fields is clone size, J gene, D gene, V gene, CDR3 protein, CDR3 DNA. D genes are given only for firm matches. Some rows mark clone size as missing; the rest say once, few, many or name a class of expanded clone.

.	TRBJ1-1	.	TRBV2	CASSATRNTEAFF	TGTGCCAGCAGTGCGACCAGGAACACTGAAGCTTTCTTT
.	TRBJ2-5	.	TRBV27	CASSSGGSRAHQETQYF	TGTGCCAGCAGTTCGGGTGGGTCTCGGGCCCACCAAGAGACCCAGTACTTC
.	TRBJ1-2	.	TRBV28	CASSRPTYGYTF	TGTGCCAGCAGCCGCCCCACCTATGGCTACACCTTC
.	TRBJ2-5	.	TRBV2	CASNWAEETQYF	TGTGCCAGCAACTGGGCTGAGGAGACCCAGTACTTC
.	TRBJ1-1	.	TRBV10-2	CASRGPQEIDEAFF	TGCGCCAGCAGGGGTCCACAGGAAATTGATGAAGCTTTCTTT
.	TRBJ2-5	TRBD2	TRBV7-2	CASSPRTSGEETQYF	TGTGCCAGCAGCCCGCGGACTAGCGGCGAAGAGACCCAGTACTTC
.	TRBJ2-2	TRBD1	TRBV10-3	CAISRQGRNGELFF	TGTGCCATCAGTCGACAGGGGCGGAACGGGGAGCTGTTTTTT
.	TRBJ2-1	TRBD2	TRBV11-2	CASSPPKGLAGGRSEQFF	TGTGCCAGCAGCCCACCCAAGGGACTAGCGGGGGGGCGTAGTGAGCAGTTCTTC
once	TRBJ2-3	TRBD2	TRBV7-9	CASSIRMTSGSLVETQYF	TGTGCCAGCAGCATCAGGATGACTAGCGGATCCCTCGTGGAGACGCAGTATTTT
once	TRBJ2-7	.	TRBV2	CASSAAAGRYEQYF	TGTGCCAGCAGTGCCGCCGCAGGGAGATACGAGCAGTACTTC